The T cell receptor (beta chain) under discussion was sequenced for a study of graft-versus-host responses after intestinal transplantation. Study-level information: Recipients had multivisceral, liver-intestinal, or isolated intestinal transplants. Once they had received anti-thymocyte globulin induction, all recipients took tacrolimus and steroids for approximately 3 years. Broader study findings: Recipient marrow harbored GvH clones, some of which surfaced first in ileum or blood.

Deletions cut 7 bases from V and 6 bases from J, with 19 bases between. The CDR3 loop spans 13 amino acids. Germline V gives CDR1 SQVTM, CDR2 ANQGSEA. About this clone: The antigen remains unidentified.

Sequencing was performed with immunoSEQ multiplex PCR; in TCRdb, only in-frame clones are kept and a portion is missing. The repertoire holds about 93,000 clones, with around 93% as singletons. J is TRBJ2-7 and V is TRBV29-1; D is possibly TRBD1 (5 bases). Sequenced here: unstimulated CD8+ T cells sorted from spleen or lymph node cells, sampled before intestinal transplant. The receptor was isolated from a human donor who received an intestinal transplant. CDR3 DNA: TGCAGCGGATTGAGAGGTGCAGGGCTCGAGCAGTACTTC. Its protein is CSGLRGAGLEQYF.